The entry below describes one TCR beta chain. Its antigen is unidentified. Physicians reached a diagnosis by relying on clinical symptoms, serum thyroxine, TRAb, thyroid ultrasound and orbital computed tomography. The data belong to a study of Graves' ophthalmopathy and Graves' hyperthyroidism. As for the study in general: No treatment had been given when peripheral blood was collected at initial diagnosis.

The authors amplified TCR beta CDR3 regions, and they did so from RNA transcripts for repertoire sequencing. Second-round multiplex PCR came after a first-round RT-PCR that employed HTBI primers. MiXCR was run by TCRdb on the multiplex PCR reads, yielding one entry per CDR3 protein. Of 650,000 to 900,000 distinct CDR3 sequences detected, roughly two fifths appear once; the ten largest clones hold about 40%. Study results and caveats: Most thyroid clonotypes with frequency above 0.001 were detected in blood too.

CDR3 length: 14 residues. Trimming left V 6 bases short and J 7 bases short, with 15 bases between. Germline CDR1 KGHDR, CDR2 SFDVKD. The gene calls are TRBV24-1 and TRBJ1-5; TRBD1 is a possible D gene (5 bases). The sample taken for sequencing was peripheral blood. The sequence was collected from an adult man with Graves' ophthalmopathy. In DNA, the CDR3 is TGTGCCACCAGTAACCCAGGGCCGGAACAGCCCCAGCATTTT. Its translation is CATSNPGPEQPQHF.